This T cell receptor (beta chain) is drawn from a study of T cells in Graves' hyperthyroidism and ophthalmopathy. The table lists this clonotype with many counts. Its target is unknown. Researchers amplified the TCR beta CDR3 regions from RNA transcripts. The TCR CDR3 first-round RT-PCR relied on the HTBI primer set. TCRdb recomputed calls from the multiplex PCR reads with MiXCR, one row per CDR3 protein. The table lists 250,000 to 300,000 distinct CDR3 sequences, approximately 14% of them singletons, with roughly 30% in the top ten. Germline V lookup: CDR1 SGHRS, CDR2 YFSETQ. Trimming took 1 base from V and 2 from J; bases not matched to a gene: 6. CDR3 length equals 15 residues. The study, taken as a whole, reports: Before onset, ophthalmopathy was predicted by the model a median about six months earlier.

The sequence was obtained from a woman aged 45-65 years with Graves' hyperthyroidism that later progressed to Graves' ophthalmopathy. The V and J genes are TRBV5-1 and TRBJ2-7, with 7 positions matching TRBD1. Material: blood. CDR3 DNA sequence: TGCGCCAGCAGCTTGATGGGGCAGGGGGCCTACGAGCAGTACTTC. As protein: CASSLMGQGAYEQYF.